Listed below are T cell receptor beta chains from one sample, sequenced in a study of blood T cell repertoires in COVID-19. Using immunoSEQ multiplex PCR, the repertoire was profiled, and TCRdb retains in-frame clones only, with some absent. The sample shows a few hundred thousand clones, 70% to 85% of them seen only once. Sequences were obtained from peripheral blood. Receptor source: a human donor with acute or convalescent COVID-19. The donor label of this sample is uncertain. CDR3s include the opening cysteine and the closing phenylalanine or tryptophan. A D gene is named only where the DNA matches it firmly. The listing skips clone size in some rows; elsewhere it reads once, few, many or a size class.

J: TRBJ1-1
length: 12
size: many
D: .
V: TRBV19
DNA: TGTGCCAGTAGCCCCCTGCGAGGGAAAGCTTTCTTT
CDR3: CASSPLRGKAFF

J: TRBJ1-2
length: 15
size: .
D: .
V: TRBV15
DNA: TGTGCCACCAGCAGAGAACAGGGCCATCACTATGGCTACACCTTC
CDR3: CATSREQGHHYGYTF

J: TRBJ1-4
length: 15
size: few
D: TRBD1
V: TRBV20-1
DNA: TGCAGTGCTAGTTACGGGACAGGAATCGTTGAAAAACTGTTTTTT
CDR3: CSASYGTGIVEKLFF

J: TRBJ1-5
length: 16
size: .
D: TRBD1
V: TRBV6-2/TRBV6-3
DNA: TGTGCCAGCAGTTACTCAAGGGACAGAAGTTCCCAGCCCCAGCATTTT
CDR3: CASSYSRDRSSQPQHF

J: TRBJ2-7
length: 14
size: .
D: .
V: TRBV7-2
DNA: TGTGCCAGCAGCTTTGGGACTCGTACCTACGAGCAGTACTTC
CDR3: CASSFGTRTYEQYF

J: TRBJ1-2
length: 13
size: .
D: .
V: TRBV9
DNA: TGTGCCAGCAGCGTAGGAGGTAGGTATGGCTACACCTTC
CDR3: CASSVGGRYGYTF

J: TRBJ1-6
length: 15
size: once
D: TRBD1
V: TRBV11-2
DNA: TGTGCCAGCAGCTCCCGACAGGGGCATAATTCACCCCTCCACTTT
CDR3: CASSSRQGHNSPLHF

J: TRBJ1-1
length: 15
size: .
D: .
V: TRBV11-2
DNA: TGTGCCAGCAACCCCAATCTGGGGGGTTACACTGAAGCTTTCTTT
CDR3: CASNPNLGGYTEAFF

J: TRBJ1-5
length: 14
size: few
D: .
V: TRBV28
DNA: TGTGCCACCGCGTCCTCCCTGTGGAATCAGCCCCAGCATTTT
CDR3: CATASSLWNQPQHF

J: TRBJ1-2
length: 14
size: .
D: .
V: TRBV6-1
DNA: TGTGCCAGCAGTGAAGAGAGGACAAACTATGGCTACACCTTC
CDR3: CASSEERTNYGYTF

J: TRBJ2-7
length: 15
size: medium-sized
D: TRBD2
V: TRBV7-6
DNA: TGTGCCAGCAGCCTTAGCGGGGGTGGTATCTACGAGCAGTACTTC
CDR3: CASSLSGGGIYEQYF

J: TRBJ1-6
length: 13
size: few
D: TRBD1
V: TRBV12-3/TRBV12-4
DNA: TGTGCCAGCAGCCAGGGGGCCAATTCACCCCTCCACTTT
CDR3: CASSQGANSPLHF

J: TRBJ2-7
length: 12
size: .
D: .
V: TRBV5-4
DNA: TGTGCCAGCAGCTTAGACAGATACGAGCAGTACTTC
CDR3: CASSLDRYEQYF

J: TRBJ2-2
length: 14
size: .
D: .
V: TRBV5-4
DNA: TGTGCCAGCAGACGACAGTTGAACACCGGGGAGCTGTTTTTT
CDR3: CASRRQLNTGELFF

J: TRBJ1-5
length: 16
size: .
D: .
V: TRBV7-9
DNA: TGTGCCAGCAGCCATCAACAGGGAGTGAGCAATCAGCCCCAGCATTTT
CDR3: CASSHQQGVSNQPQHF